This T cell receptor (beta chain) came from a study of blood T cells in healthy people across ages (dated by TCRdb to 2013 to 2016). Regarding the complete study: In model experiments, roughly one uniquely barcoded TCR beta cDNA molecule per two T cells was captured by template switching. For two donors (one aged 18 to 30 and one aged 80 or older), the study analyzed two additional independent replicas of 1 million unique cDNA reads from the same blood draw. To avoid experimental bias, donors of different ages were distributed randomly across sequencing lanes. Using deep sequencing normalized with unique cDNA molecular identifiers, the study measured how TCR beta repertoire diversity changes with age. The donors were divided into four age groups: young (average around 16 years), middle-aged (approximately 39), aged (about 60) and long-lived (around 80).

From cysteine to phenylalanine, the CDR3 is 14 amino acids long. Only the CDR3 DNA is retained, 42 bases long and in frame from the first base. Trimming costs V 3 bases and J 4 bases, and their ends lie 12 bases apart. CDR1 and CDR2, looked up from the germline V gene, are MNHEY and SVGEGT. The approximately 39 donors, aged roughly 6 to 95 years, were systemically healthy Caucasian individuals from Russia. Each donor gave about 9.2 milliliters of peripheral blood, drawn into EDTA-treated Vacutainer tubes. PBMCs were isolated by Ficoll-Paque density-gradient centrifugation, with at least 6 million obtained per sample. Total RNA was extracted from PBMCs with Trizol reagent, with at least 5 micrograms obtained per sample. The percentages of naive CD45RAhigh/CD27high T cells were determined by flow cytometry on a PBMC aliquot from every donor. Concerning this clonotype: Its antigen target is currently unknown. No much larger clonotype is one base removed from it; base qualities were not supplied.

The library was generated by 5' RACE. The sample was run on an Illumina HiSeq 2500. The second PCR ran for roughly 7 to 11 cycles and used a J-beta primer mix along with a sample-barcoded 5' primer. Each TCR beta cDNA molecule received a unique molecular identifier from a template-switch 5' adaptor carrying 12 random nucleotides. Each sample yielded at least 2.5 million CDR3-containing paired-end reads. First-strand cDNA was synthesized from all RNA with the Mint cDNA synthesis kit, primed by a TRBC-specific oligonucleotide. Following uracil-DNA glycosylase treatment, a first 18-cycle PCR with universal primers M1SS and BC2_uni_R was performed on all cDNA. In the original analysis: Each sample was normalized by randomly selecting 1 million high-quality reads, each carrying a distinct molecular identifier. Reads sharing molecular identifiers were discarded rather than binned into consensus sequences. MiTCR, set to a Q25 quality threshold and the strictest error-elimination algorithm, was used for CDR3 identification, clonotype clustering and error correction. Lower-bound total TCR beta diversity was estimated with a nonparametric unseen species model using Euler transformation. The raw public reads went through TCRdb reprocessing: fastp at Q25, MiXCR clone calling, in-frame beta chains kept. Every entry covers one CDR3 protein and lists the most common genes and DNA from its rows. The V and J calls, along with clone size, are taken from TCRdb and not from the paper's own processing. The sample includes about 1,000,000 distinct CDR3 sequences, with 35% to 50% observed a single time. The ten largest clones add up to about 19% of the sample.

Results and caveats for the whole study, not just this receptor: Observed TCR beta diversity per million T cells fell roughly linearly with age, and a significant reduction was already apparent by age around 40. Bulk unsorted PBMC profiling prevented conclusive comparison of naive and antigen-experienced compartments. Donor CMV infection status was unknown, potentially confounding age-related changes in expanded clonotypes. Total diversity estimates from one million sequenced T cells were considered lower bounds and underestimates. Observed TCR beta diversity correlated strongly with the percentage of naive T cells measured by flow cytometry. Compared with the aged group, the long-lived group had more naive CD4+ T cells, fewer expanded clones and increased TCR diversity, a pattern suggesting age selection.

The sample was blood. The chain employs TRBV6-2 or TRBV6-3 and TRBJ2-5, with no D gene named confidently. This receptor was identified in a woman aged 55 to 70 in good health. The sequence in DNA is TGTGCCAGCAGTTATGGGATGGTCGCAGAGACCCAGTACTTC. Its coded protein is CASSYGMVAETQYF.